This T cell receptor beta chain was found in a study of cytomegalovirus exposure and HLA in healthy donors. Study-level results: Usually a TCR sequence was rare, but some public TCRs were found in many donors. In a later analysis, TCR beta V- and J-gene trimming was associated with a missense DCLRE1C variant.

The PCR had 60 Vbeta and 13 Jbeta primers. Here immunoSEQ multiplex PCR was the method, and the copy in TCRdb shows in-frame clones only, minus some. This sample has more than 85,000 clones, with more than 60% found just once. Trimming removed 8 bases from V and 2 bases from J, with 10 bases in between. The CDR3 spans 13 residues. Germline CDR1 is ENHRY and CDR2 is SYGVKD. On this clone: The antigen is not known.

This TCR was sampled from a woman between 35 and 50 years old in good health and CMV-seropositive. V usage is TRBV10-3 and J usage is TRBJ1-3; the D is unclear. The sequencing input was PBMCs. For the CDR3, the DNA is TGTGCCATCGAGATAGCGGCTGGAAACACCATATATTTT. Encoded protein: CAIEIAAGNTIYF.